Shown below are 19 T cell receptor beta chains from a single sample sequenced in a study of T cells in Graves' hyperthyroidism and ophthalmopathy. TCR beta CDR3 region amplification was performed from RNA transcripts. First-round RT-PCR with HTBI primers amplified the TCR CDR3 region. TCRdb called the multiplex PCR reads again in MiXCR, with one record for every CDR3 protein. This sample has 550,000 to 600,000 distinct CDR3 sequences, with about 43% found just once. Sequencing was carried out using peripheral blood or thyroid tissue (not recorded which). These receptors all come from an adult woman with Graves' disease, either hyperthyroidism or ophthalmopathy (not recorded which).

This clonotype was observed many times. The chain has TRBV5-1 and TRBJ1-4, with TRBD1 as a possible D gene (5 bases). The CDR3 spans 14 residues. Germline V gives CDR1 SGHRS, CDR2 YFSETQ. V was clipped by 3 bases and J by 7 bases, with 13 bases between them. CDR3 residues: CASSSRGGGEKLFF. CDR3 DNA: TGCGCCAGCAGCTCGAGGGGAGGCGGTGAAAAACTGTTTTTT.

The J gene is TRBJ1-1, the V gene TRBV20-1; D not certain. Trimming removed 7 bases from V and 1 base from J, with 16 bases in between. Germline V gene lookup returns CDR1 DFQATT and CDR2 SNEGSKA (reference sequence). This CDR3 is 14 amino acids long. CDR3 bases: TGCAGTGTCCCACTTCTGACTGGGAACACTGAAGCTTTCTTT. This sequence encodes CSVPLLTGNTEAFF.

The chain employs TRBV7-2 and TRBJ2-7; weak D call: TRBD1 (6 bases). V lost 5 bases and J 5 bases, leaving 13 bases between the germline ends. From germline, CDR1 is SGHTA and CDR2 FQGNSA. CDR3 length equals 13 residues. The CDR3 sequence is CASSHSRGDEQYF. In nucleotides, the CDR3 is TGTGCCAGCAGCCATAGCAGGGGCGACGAGCAGTACTTC.

This clonotype came up many times. The rearrangement links TRBV29-1 to TRBJ2-7, with 7 bases aligning to TRBD1. Germline V gene sequence: CDR1 SQVTM, CDR2 ANQGSEA. The J segment lost 7 bases and the V segment lost 2 bases, leaving 17 bases of the junction unmatched. This CDR3 has 16 amino acids. This chain's CDR3 is CSVEWVGTAYYEEQYF. The CDR3, as DNA: TGCAGCGTTGAATGGGTGGGGACAGCCTATTATGAGGAGCAGTACTTC.

The rearrangement joins TRBV7-2 to TRBJ1-5, with 11 bases aligning to TRBD1. The CDR3 covers 16 residues. Germline-derived CDR1 and CDR2 are SGHTA and FQGNSA. Germline trimming cut 3 bases from V and 6 bases from J; bases unmatched to any gene: 7. CDR3 DNA sequence: TGTGCCAGCAGCTTTGGGGGACAGGGGGTTCGTCAGCCCCAGCATTTT. The encoded protein is CASSFGGQGVRQPQHF. The variable domain in full, completed from reference TRBV7-2 and TRBJ1-5, reads GAGVSQSPSNKVTEKGKDVELRCDPISGHTALYWYRQSLGQGLEFLIYFQGNSAPDKSGLPSDRFSAERTGGSVSTLTIQRTQQEDSAVYLCASSFGGQGVRQPQHFGDGTRLSIL.

For this clonotype: This may stem from a read error, because a much larger clone lies one nucleotide away. The rearrangement joins TRBV2 to TRBJ1-5; D gene ambiguous. The CDR3 consists of 13 residues. V was cut by 8 bases and J by 5 bases, with 13 bases left in between. The germline gives CDR1 SNHLY, CDR2 FYNNEI. Here the CDR3 reads CASRALGDQPQHF. CDR3 nucleotides: TGTGCCAGCCGGGCATTAGGCGATCAGCCCCAGCATTTT.

This clonotype was seen just once. The CDR3 loop reads CASSALAGRQWQYF. CDR3 nucleotide sequence: TGTGCCAGCAGTGCCCTCGCAGGGAGGCAATGGCAGTACTTC. The genes are TRBV2 and TRBJ2-7, with D tentatively TRBD2 (6 bases). The ends were cut back, 4 bases at V and 9 bases at J, with 19 bases in the middle. CDR1 SNHLY and CDR2 FYNNEI come from the germline V gene. The length of the CDR3 is 14 residues. Full variable domain (outside the CDR3, taken from reference TRBV2 and TRBJ2-7): EPEVTQTPSHQVTQMGQEVILRCVPISNHLYFYWYRQILGQKVEFLVSFYNNEISEKSEIFDDQFSVERPDGSNFTLKIRSTKLEDSAMYFCASSALAGRQWQYFGPGTRLTVT.

The chain recombines TRBV10-3 with TRBJ2-5; no clear D gene. Trimming removed 7 bases from V and 0 bases from J, with 15 bases in between. This CDR3 contains 15 residues. CDR1 and CDR2 from the germline V gene are ENHRY and SYGVKD. CDR3 sequence (DNA): TGTGCCATCAATGGGGATTCTCTTAACCAAGAGACCCAGTACTTC. Translation gives CAINGDSLNQETQYF.

This clonotype was seen at least ten times. The chain has TRBV20-1 and TRBJ1-5, with a weak D call TRBD1 (6 bases). The germline CDR1 and CDR2 sequences are DFQATT and SNEGSKA (reference sequence). This CDR3 has 11 amino acids. V shed 7 bases and J shed 7 bases, with 11 bases lying between them. CDR3 amino acids: CSGGGRQPQHF. The CDR3 coding sequence is TGCAGTGGGGGGGGCAGACAGCCCCAGCATTTT.

The CDR3 coding sequence is TGTGCCATCAGTGAGGGATTCGGGACTAGCGGATGGGGAGATACGCAGTATTTT. It codes for CAISEGFGTSGWGDTQYF. This chain uses TRBV10-3 with TRBJ2-3, with 11 bases aligning to TRBD2. With V trimmed by 2 bases and J by 5 bases, 12 bases remained unmatched. Germline loops: CDR1 ENHRY, CDR2 SYGVKD. The length of the CDR3 is 18 residues.

At least ten counts were recorded for this clonotype. Here the CDR3 reads CAISDQGRYTEAFF. The DNA of the CDR3 is TGTGCCATCAGTGACCAGGGGCGGTACACTGAAGCTTTCTTT. The chain joins TRBV10-3 to TRBJ1-1; possible D gene TRBD1, 6 bases. This CDR3 spans 14 amino acids. Per the germline V gene, CDR1 is ENHRY and CDR2 is SYGVKD. V was shortened by 3 bases and J by 3 bases, with 11 bases between the two germline ends.

In this sample, this clonotype turned up once. V gene TRBV7-2 combines with J gene TRBJ2-7; a weak D match, TRBD2 (6 bases). The CDR3 runs 14 residues. Germline V gene data show CDR1 as SGHTA and CDR2 as FQGNSA. V was clipped by 5 bases and J by 3 bases, with 14 bases between them. CDR3 residues: CASSPGGPFYEQYF. For the CDR3, the DNA is TGTGCCAGCAGCCCTGGAGGGCCCTTCTACGAGCAGTACTTC.

This clonotype was seen many times. The rearrangement uses TRBV5-1 and TRBJ1-5, with no clear D. V lost 1 base to trimming and J lost 5 bases, with 16 bases between them. CDR3 length: 16 amino acids. Per the germline V gene, CDR1 is SGHRS and CDR2 is YFSETQ. CDR3 sequence reads: CASSLTPGTTYQPQHF. CDR3 DNA: TGCGCCAGCAGCTTGACCCCGGGAACCACTTATCAGCCCCAGCATTTT.

This clonotype came up many times. V is TRBV29-1 and J is TRBJ2-5; the D gene is possibly TRBD2 (6 bases). The V gene's germline CDR1 is SQVTM and CDR2 ANQGSEA. V was cut by 2 bases and J by 1 base, with 11 bases left in between. This CDR3 contains 14 residues. CDR3 residues: CSVEYQRVQETQYF. CDR3 sequence (DNA): TGCAGCGTTGAATACCAGCGGGTCCAAGAGACCCAGTACTTC.

This clonotype has a count of ten or more. The J gene is TRBJ1-6, the V gene TRBV28; D gene unclear. Germline CDR1 reads MDHEN; CDR2 reads SYDVKM. The V end lost 5 bases, the J end lost 0 bases, and 8 bases lay between the germline ends. The CDR3 is 15 amino acids. The CDR3 coding sequence is TGTGCCAGCAGTCCAGCGAGCTCCTATAATTCACCCCTCCACTTT. Residues: CASSPASSYNSPLHF. Variable domain in full (rest from reference TRBV28 and TRBJ1-6): DVKVTQSSRYLVKRTGEKVFLECVQDMDHENMFWYRQDPGLGLRLIYFSYDVKMKEKGDIPEGYSVSREKKERFSLILESASTNQTSMYLCASSPASSYNSPLHFGNGTRLTVT.

This clonotype turned up a few times. This chain joins TRBV7-2 and TRBJ2-3; D might be TRBD1 (6 bases). The J call may be wrong; the DNA end is better matched by TRBJ2-7. CDR3 length: 16 residues. The germline V gene encodes CDR1 SGHTA and CDR2 FQGNSA. The CDR3 loop reads CASSLWGRPSTDTQYF. The CDR3 DNA reads as TGTGCCAGCAGCTTATGGGGGCGGCCGAGCACAGATACGCAGTACTTC.

This clonotype was seen many times. The chain combines TRBV7-6 with TRBJ2-7; the D is unclear. V lost 4 bases and J lost 12, with 19 bases in between. The CDR3 has 13 residues. Germline values: CDR1 SGHVS, CDR2 FNYEAQ. CDR3 region: CASSSGLVSGWYF. Written as DNA, the CDR3 is TGTGCCAGCAGCTCTGGGTTGGTGTCTGGGTGGTACTTC. The variable domain in full, with the rest retrieved from reference TRBV7-6 and TRBJ2-7, is GAGVSQSPRYKVTKRGQDVALRCDPISGHVSLYWYRQALGQGPEFLTYFNYEAQQDKSGLPNDRFSAERPEGSISTLTIQRTEQRDSAMYRCASSSGLVSGWYFGPGTRLTVT.

The chain has TRBV9 and TRBJ1-5, with D hard to call. The CDR3 is made up of 14 amino acids. The germline V gene encodes CDR1 SGDLS and CDR2 YYNGEE. V was trimmed by 5 bases and J by 6 bases, leaving 15 bases between them. The CDR3 spells CASSLVDYLQPQHF. In DNA, the CDR3 is TGTGCCAGCAGTTTAGTGGACTATCTTCAGCCCCAGCATTTT. Combining the CDR3 with reference TRBV9 and TRBJ1-5 gives the whole variable domain DSGVTQTPKHLITATGQRVTLRCSPRSGDLSVYWYQQSLDQGLQFLIQYYNGEERAKGNILERFSAQQFPDLHSELNLSSLELGDSALYFCASSLVDYLQPQHFGDGTRLSIL.

This clonotype was seen ten or more times. The chain has TRBV7-2 and TRBJ1-5; D gene ambiguous. Trimming removed 4 bases from V and 0 bases from J, with 7 bases in between. The length of the CDR3 is 14 residues. Germline-derived CDR1 and CDR2 are SGHTA and FQGNSA. The DNA for the CDR3 is TGTGCCAGCAGCTCGGCTTATAGCAATCAGCCCCAGCATTTT. The encoded protein is CASSSAYSNQPQHF.